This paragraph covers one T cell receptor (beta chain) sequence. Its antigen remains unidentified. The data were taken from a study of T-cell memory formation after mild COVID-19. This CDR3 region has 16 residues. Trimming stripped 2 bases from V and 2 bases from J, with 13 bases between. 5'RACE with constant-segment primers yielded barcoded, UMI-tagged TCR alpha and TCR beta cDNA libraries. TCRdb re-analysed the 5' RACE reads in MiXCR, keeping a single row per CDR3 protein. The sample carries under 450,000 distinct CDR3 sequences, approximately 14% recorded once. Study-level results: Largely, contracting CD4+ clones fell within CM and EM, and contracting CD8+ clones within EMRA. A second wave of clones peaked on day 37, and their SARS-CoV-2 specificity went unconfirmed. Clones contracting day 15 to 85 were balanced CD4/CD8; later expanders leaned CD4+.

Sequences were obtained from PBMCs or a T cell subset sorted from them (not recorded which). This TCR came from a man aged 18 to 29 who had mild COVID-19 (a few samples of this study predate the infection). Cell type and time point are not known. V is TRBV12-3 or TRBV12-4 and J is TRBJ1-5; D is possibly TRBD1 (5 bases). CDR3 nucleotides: TGTGCCAGCAGTTTACAGGGAAGGTACGGCAATCAGCCCCAGCATTTT. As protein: CASSLQGRYGNQPQHF.